A single sample gave rise to the 21 T cell receptor beta chains below, sequenced in a study of cytomegalovirus exposure and HLA in healthy donors (dated by TCRdb to the late 2010s). To prepare the library, the immunoSEQ multiplex PCR assay was applied. For the multiplex PCR, a mixture combining 60 forward primers for TCR Vbeta segments and 13 reverse primers for TCR Jbeta segments was used. TCRdb retrieved this table from immuneACCESS and kept in-frame rearrangements only. Not all clones are present; in checked studies, unresolved V genes account for under half, and no reason is known for the remainder. Within this sample are around 90,000 clones, with about 66% of them counted one time only. Roughly 21% of the sample goes to the ten largest clones. The sequencing input was PBMCs. These receptors all come from a woman aged 45-65 years in good health and CMV-seropositive.

The chain couples TRBV28 to TRBJ1-5; D is possibly TRBD1 (6 bases). The V end was cut by 3 bases, the J end by 6 bases, with 12 bases between. The CDR3 sequence is 14 residues long. Germline V CDR1 and CDR2: MDHEN, SYDVKM. Written as DNA, the CDR3 is TGTGCCAGCAGTTTGGACAGAGAGATTCAGCCCCAGCATTTT. Protein product: CASSLDREIQPQHF. The complete variable domain, with remaining parts taken from reference TRBV28 and TRBJ1-5, reads DVKVTQSSRYLVKRTGEKVFLECVQDMDHENMFWYRQDPGLGLRLIYFSYDVKMKEKGDIPEGYSVSREKKERFSLILESASTNQTSMYLCASSLDREIQPQHFGDGTRLSIL.

V and J are TRBV5-6 and TRBJ1-2, with D maybe TRBD1 (6 bases). The CDR3 is made up of 15 amino acids. V lost 4 bases and J 7 bases, leaving 20 bases between the germline ends. CDR1 and CDR2 from the germline V gene are SGHDT and YYEEEE. The CDR3 DNA sequence: TGTGCCAGCAGCCGCACAGGGAAAGGGATGGCTGGCTACACCTTC. Encoded protein: CASSRTGKGMAGYTF.

The J gene is TRBJ1-3, the V gene TRBV30; no definite D call. The CDR3 extends over 15 amino acids. Per germline, CDR1 GTSNPN and CDR2 SVGIG (reference sequence). V was pared by 5 bases and J by 0 bases, with 14 bases between. In nucleotides, the CDR3 is TGTGCCTGGGCCCTAGGCAAAACCTCTGGAAACACCATATATTTT. Its protein is CAWALGKTSGNTIYF.

This chain connects TRBV7-9 to TRBJ1-1; D perhaps matches TRBD1 (5 bases). Per germline, CDR1 SEHNR and CDR2 FQNEAQ (reference sequence). The CDR3 is 14 residues long. V lost 4 bases, J lost 5 bases, and 14 bases lay in between. This CDR3 reads CASSYASGSTEAFF. As DNA, the CDR3 is TGTGCCAGCAGCTACGCCTCAGGGTCGACTGAAGCTTTCTTT.

This clone has a handful of counts. This chain joins TRBV5-1 and TRBJ1-2; 7 bases are a match to TRBD1. Trimming took 3 bases from V and 4 from J; bases not matched to a gene: 6. The CDR3 is 14 amino acids. CDR1 is SGHRS and CDR2 is YFSETQ in the germline V gene. The CDR3 reads CASSSGTDGYGYTF. As DNA, the CDR3 is TGCGCCAGCAGCTCCGGGACAGATGGCTATGGCTACACCTTC.

The V and J genes are TRBV5-4 and TRBJ2-1, with 12 bases matching TRBD1. Germline V gives CDR1 SGHNT, CDR2 YYREEE (reference sequence). The CDR3 runs to 15 residues. Trimming took 0 bases from V and 7 from J; bases not matched to a gene: 2. CDR3 sequence reads: CASSLGGQGANEQFF. The CDR3 DNA is TGTGCCAGCAGCTTGGGGGGACAGGGGGCGAATGAGCAGTTCTTC. The entire variable domain, with the rest obtained from reference TRBV5-4 and TRBJ2-1, is as follows: ETGVTQSPTHLIKTRGQQVTLRCSSQSGHNTVSWYQQALGQGPQFIFQYYREEENGRGNFPPRFSGLQFPNYSSELNVNALELDDSALYLCASSLGGQGANEQFFGPGTRLTVL.

This clone was observed a handful of times. This chain uses TRBV4-2 with TRBJ2-5, with 10 bases fitting TRBD2. The J call may not be correct, given that the DNA end is closer to TRBJ2-7. Germline loops: CDR1 LGHNA, CDR2 YNFKEQ. The CDR3 spans 15 residues. This CDR3 reads CASSREDSGGYEQYF. The CDR3 coding sequence is TGTGCCAGCAGCCGAGAGGATAGCGGGGGGTACGAGCAGTACTTC.

This clone was seen only once. The rearrangement uses TRBV28 and TRBJ1-1, with D hard to call. The CDR3 totals 10 residues. V lost 10 bases to trimming and J lost 3 bases, with 6 bases between them. Germline loops: CDR1 MDHEN, CDR2 SYDVKM. CDR3 DNA sequence: TGTGCCACTCTCTACACTGAAGCTTTCTTT. Amino acid sequence: CATLYTEAFF.

There are a few counts of this clone. The CDR3 bases are TGTGCCAGCAGCTTTGGGGCCCTGGCAAACACCATATATTTT. This translates into CASSFGALANTIYF. V is TRBV11-3 and J is TRBJ1-3; D might be TRBD1 (5 bases). V gave up 3 bases and J gave up 6 bases, with 12 bases separating them. Germline assignment: CDR1 SGHNT and CDR2 YENEEA. This CDR3 is built from 14 residues.

CDR3 region: CASSQGRRNTEAFF. In nucleotides, the CDR3 is TGCGCCAGCAGCCAAGGACGGAGGAACACTGAAGCTTTCTTT. The rearrangement joins TRBV4-3 to TRBJ1-1; D ambiguous. CDR3 size: 14 residues. CDR1 is LGHNA, CDR2 YSLEER, per germline. Trimming removed 1 base at V and 1 base at J, with 7 bases between.

This clone was counted a few times. This chain connects TRBV5-1 to TRBJ1-1; D possibly corresponds to TRBD1 (5 bases). V was pared by 5 bases and J by 3 bases, with 11 bases between. CDR1 SGHRS and CDR2 YFSETQ come from the germline V gene. This CDR3 has 13 amino acids. CDR3 loop: CASRFDSYTEAFF. The CDR3 DNA reads TGCGCCAGCAGATTTGACAGCTACACTGAAGCTTTCTTT.

Sample share makes this clone medium-sized. V is TRBV4-3 and J is TRBJ2-3; no definite D call. Germline CDR1 reads LGHNA; CDR2 reads YSLEER. The CDR3 extends over 17 amino acids. V was trimmed by 1 base and J by 6 bases, leaving 20 bases between them. CDR3 sequence: CASSQGWLASPNDTQYF. CDR3 sequence (DNA): TGCGCCAGCAGCCAAGGATGGTTGGCTAGTCCCAACGATACGCAGTATTTT.

The genes are TRBV27 and TRBJ1-5, with 9 bases that match TRBD1. Per germline, CDR1 MNHEY and CDR2 SMNVEV (reference sequence). This CDR3 is built from 13 residues. After removal of 6 bases from V and 8 bases from J, the junction contained 5 bases not matched to a gene. CDR3 DNA sequence: TGTGCCAGCAGCGGACAGGGGTTGGAGCCCCAGCATTTT. Translation: CASSGQGLEPQHF.

The gene calls are TRBV5-1 and TRBJ2-1, with 7 bases that match TRBD2. Germline V gives CDR1 SGHRS, CDR2 YFSETQ. CDR3 length equals 17 residues. The V and J ends lost 3 bases and 1 base, in that order; junction bases with no gene match: 10. The CDR3 sequence is CASSSTVGEGSYNEQFF. In DNA form, the CDR3 reads TGCGCCAGCAGCTCGACCGTCGGGGAGGGATCCTACAATGAGCAGTTCTTC.

This clone was found a few times. The chain recombines TRBV12-5 with TRBJ2-5, with 11 bases fitting TRBD2. The CDR3 runs 17 residues. V was pared by 8 bases and J by 3 bases, with 14 bases of the junction left unmatched. Germline V gene data show CDR1 as LGHNT and CDR2 as FRNRAP. In DNA, the CDR3 is TGTGCTAGTAGTGGAAAAGGGCCTAGCGGGGGGAAAGAGACCCAGTACTTC. As protein: CASSGKGPSGGKETQYF.

This chain uses TRBV6-5 with TRBJ2-1; 9 bases are a match to TRBD1. CDR3 length: 14 amino acids. V trimming: 6 bases; J trimming: 7 bases; junction bases outside the gene matches: 7. Germline loops: CDR1 MNHEY, CDR2 SVGAGI. The CDR3 DNA sequence: TGTGCCAGCAGCCAAGGGACAGGGCGTAATGAGCAGTTCTTC. This translates into CASSQGTGRNEQFF.

V gene TRBV28 combines with J gene TRBJ1-1; D perhaps matches TRBD1 (6 bases). Trimming left V 5 bases short and J 1 base short, with 17 bases between. Germline V CDR1 and CDR2: MDHEN, SYDVKM. This CDR3 has 16 amino acids. The CDR3 here is CASSTGTDRKNTEAFF. The CDR3 DNA follows: TGTGCCAGCAGTACTGGAACGGACAGAAAGAACACTGAAGCTTTCTTT.

The chain recombines TRBV6-5 with TRBJ2-2; the D gene is possibly TRBD2 (7 bases). Germline CDR1 MNHEY, CDR2 SVGAGI. V gave up 5 bases and J gave up 5 bases, with 12 bases separating them. This CDR3 is 14 amino acids long. This CDR3 reads CASSPGGPTGELFF. The CDR3 nucleotides are TGTGCCAGCAGTCCCGGGGGGCCGACCGGGGAGCTGTTTTTT.

V gene TRBV5-4 combines with J gene TRBJ1-2; no firm D call. CDR3 size: 12 residues. V lost 0 bases and J 3 bases, leaving 3 bases between the germline ends. Germline CDR1 reads SGHNT; CDR2 reads YYREEE (reference sequence). The DNA of the CDR3 is TGTGCCAGCAGCTTGGGGCACTATGGCTACACCTTC. Its protein product is CASSLGHYGYTF.

J is TRBJ2-3 and V is TRBV29-1, with 8 bases identical to TRBD2. Germline lookup yields CDR1 SQVTM and CDR2 ANQGSEA. Trimming at V came to 1 base and at J to 5 bases, leaving 17 bases not matched to a gene. The CDR3 length is 18 residues. This chain's CDR3 is CSVEGFGGGLSLRDTQYF. DNA for the CDR3: TGCAGCGTTGAAGGATTCGGGGGGGGCCTTTCTTTGCGAGATACGCAGTATTTT.

The chain uses TRBV15 and TRBJ2-7; D is unclear. The CDR3 sequence is 14 residues long. CDR1 LNHNV and CDR2 YYDKDF come from the germline V gene (reference sequence). V lost 0 bases and J lost 4, with 10 bases in between. The CDR3 DNA is TGTGCCACCAGCAGAGACCGACTCGGGTACGAGCAGTACTTC. The encoded protein is CATSRDRLGYEQYF.